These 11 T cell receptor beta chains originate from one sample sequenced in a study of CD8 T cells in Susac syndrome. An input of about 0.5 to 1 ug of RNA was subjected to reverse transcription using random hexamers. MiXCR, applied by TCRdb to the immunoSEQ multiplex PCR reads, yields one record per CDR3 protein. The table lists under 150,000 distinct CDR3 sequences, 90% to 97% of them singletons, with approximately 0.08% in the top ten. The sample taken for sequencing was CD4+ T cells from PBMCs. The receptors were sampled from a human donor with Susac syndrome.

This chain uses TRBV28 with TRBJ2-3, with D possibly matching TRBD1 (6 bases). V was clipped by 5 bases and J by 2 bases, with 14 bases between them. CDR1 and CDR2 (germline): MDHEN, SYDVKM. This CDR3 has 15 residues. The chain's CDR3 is CASSPPDRDTDTQYF. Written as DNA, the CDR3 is TGTGCCAGCAGTCCCCCGGACAGAGACACAGATACGCAGTATTTT.

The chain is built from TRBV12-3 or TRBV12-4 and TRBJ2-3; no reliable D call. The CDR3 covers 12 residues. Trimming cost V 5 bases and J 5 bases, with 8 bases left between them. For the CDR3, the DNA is TGTGCCAGCAGTCCACTTCGAGATACGCAGTATTTT. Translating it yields CASSPLRDTQYF.

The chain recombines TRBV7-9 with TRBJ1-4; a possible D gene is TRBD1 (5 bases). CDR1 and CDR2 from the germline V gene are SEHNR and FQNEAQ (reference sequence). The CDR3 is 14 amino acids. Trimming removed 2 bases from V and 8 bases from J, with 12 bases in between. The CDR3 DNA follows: TGTGCCAGCAGCTTACGGGGGGGGATGGAAAAACTGTTTTTT. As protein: CASSLRGGMEKLFF.

DNA of the CDR3: TGTGCCAGCAGTAAACCGGGACAACATGAGGAGACCCAGTACTTC. Protein product: CASSKPGQHEETQYF. This rearrangement joins TRBV7-2 to TRBJ2-5; tentatively, D is TRBD1 (6 bases). V dropped 6 bases and J dropped 5 bases, with 19 bases sitting between them. The CDR3 runs 15 residues. CDR1 is SGHTA and CDR2 is FQGNSA in the germline V gene.

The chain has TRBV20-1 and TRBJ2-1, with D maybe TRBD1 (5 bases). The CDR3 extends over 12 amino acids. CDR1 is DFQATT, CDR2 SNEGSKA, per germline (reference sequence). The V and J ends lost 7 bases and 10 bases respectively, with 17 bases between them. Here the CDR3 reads CSVYVLRGEQFF. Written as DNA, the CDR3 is TGCAGTGTCTACGTATTAAGGGGCGAGCAGTTCTTC.

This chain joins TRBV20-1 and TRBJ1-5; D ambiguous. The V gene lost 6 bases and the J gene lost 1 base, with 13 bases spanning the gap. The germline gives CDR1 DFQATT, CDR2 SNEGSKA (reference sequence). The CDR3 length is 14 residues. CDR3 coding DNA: TGCAGTGCCAGCTCTGGACTGAGCAATCAGCCCCAGCATTTT. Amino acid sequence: CSASSGLSNQPQHF.

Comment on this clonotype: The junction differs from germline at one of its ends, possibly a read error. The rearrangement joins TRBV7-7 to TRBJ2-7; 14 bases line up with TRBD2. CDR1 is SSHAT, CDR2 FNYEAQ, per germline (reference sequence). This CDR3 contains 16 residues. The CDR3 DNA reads TGTGCTAGCAGCTCCACGACTAGCGGGAGGGCTCCCGAGCAGTACTTC. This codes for CASSSTTSGRAPEQYF.

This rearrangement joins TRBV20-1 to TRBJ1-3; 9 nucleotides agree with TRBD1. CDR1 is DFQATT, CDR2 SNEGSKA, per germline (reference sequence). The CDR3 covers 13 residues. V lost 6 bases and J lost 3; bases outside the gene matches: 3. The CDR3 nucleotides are TGCAGTGCGGACAGGGGATTTGGAAACACCATATATTTT. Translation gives CSADRGFGNTIYF.

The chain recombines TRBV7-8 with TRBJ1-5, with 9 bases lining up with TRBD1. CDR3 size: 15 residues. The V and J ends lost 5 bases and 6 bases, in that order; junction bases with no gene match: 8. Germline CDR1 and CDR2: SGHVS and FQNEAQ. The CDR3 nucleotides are TGTGCCAGCAGCCGGACAGGGGAGAAGGTTCAGCCCCAGCATTTT. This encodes CASSRTGEKVQPQHF.

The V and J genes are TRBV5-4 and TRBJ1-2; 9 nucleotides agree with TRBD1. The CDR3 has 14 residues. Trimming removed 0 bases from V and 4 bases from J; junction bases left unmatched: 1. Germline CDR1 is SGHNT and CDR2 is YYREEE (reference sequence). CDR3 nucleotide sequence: TGTGCCAGCAGCTTGGCGGACAGGGGCTATGGCTACACCTTC. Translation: CASSLADRGYGYTF.

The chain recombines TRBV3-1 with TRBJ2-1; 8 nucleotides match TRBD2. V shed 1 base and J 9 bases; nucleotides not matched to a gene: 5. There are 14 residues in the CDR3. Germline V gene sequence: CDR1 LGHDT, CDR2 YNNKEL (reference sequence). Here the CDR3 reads CASSQAGGFGEQFF. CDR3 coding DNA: TGTGCCAGCAGCCAAGCGGGAGGGTTCGGTGAGCAGTTCTTC.